Each of the 5 T cell receptor beta chains below was sequenced from the same sample in a study of Ad26.COV2.S vaccination and SARS-CoV-2 variants. Assay used: immunoSEQ multiplex PCR; TCRdb lists only in-frame clones, some missing. The repertoire holds hundreds of thousands of clones, roughly 90% seen once, with nearly 1.5% in the top ten. Treatment noted: 19 received Ad26.COV2.S at low or high dose, single or two shots; 5 received placebo; per-sample allocation not given. Sampling happened 63 days after the first vaccine or placebo injection. The sample was peripheral blood, taken in a trial of Ad26.COV2.S vaccine versus placebo. The receptors were sampled from a person between 18 and 65 years old who received the Ad26.COV2.S COVID-19 vaccine or a placebo.

The chain couples TRBV2 to TRBJ1-3, with D unresolved. Germline assignment: CDR1 SNHLY and CDR2 FYNNEI. This CDR3 has 15 amino acids. Trimming shortened V by 3 bases and J by 0 bases, and 9 bases separated the two germline ends. CDR3 DNA: TGTGCCAGCAGTGACCAGACGCGCTCTGGAAACACCATATATTTT. Protein: CASSDQTRSGNTIYF.

A word on this clone: The same CDR3 is also encoded by other DNA sequences in this sample. This sequence joins TRBV4-3 and TRBJ1-5; D gene uncertain. Trimming took off 0 bases at V and 4 bases at J, with 4 bases between the two ends. CDR3 length: 13 amino acids. CDR1 is LGHNA and CDR2 is YSLEER in the germline V gene. CDR3 DNA: TGCGCCAGCAGCCAAGAACTGAATCAGCCCCAGCATTTT. Its translation is CASSQELNQPQHF.

The V call is TRBV30, the J call TRBJ1-1, with a weak D call TRBD1 (5 bases). V was shortened by 4 bases and J by 1 base, with 10 bases between the two germline ends. CDR1 and CDR2 (germline): GTSNPN, SVGIG (reference sequence). The CDR3 totals 13 residues. CDR3 loop: CAWIPGQNTEAFF. Written as DNA, the CDR3 is TGTGCCTGGATCCCCGGACAGAACACTGAAGCTTTCTTT.

The chain couples TRBV5-4 to TRBJ2-5, with TRBD2 matching over 16 bases. In germline, CDR1 is SGHNT, CDR2 YYREEE (reference sequence). CDR3 length: 16 amino acids. V was pared by 3 bases and J by 5 bases, with 4 bases of the junction left unmatched. CDR3 coding DNA: TGTGCCAGCAGCTCGGGACTAGCGGGGGGGCCGGAGACCCAGTACTTC. This codes for CASSSGLAGGPETQYF.

J is TRBJ1-1 and V is TRBV13, with D uncertain. Germline loops: CDR1 PRHDT, CDR2 FYEKMQ (reference sequence). This CDR3 is built from 13 residues. Deletions cut 0 bases from V and 4 bases from J, with 6 bases between. CDR3: CASSLGTGTEAFF. The CDR3 DNA sequence: TGTGCCAGCAGCTTAGGAACGGGCACTGAAGCTTTCTTT.